This T cell receptor beta chain was sequenced in a study of shared clonotypes between healthy human individuals. General observations from the study: Naive CD4 clonotype sharing across a few donors was 5% to 6%. Read depth was anticipated to influence clonotype sharing among donors.

V shed 2 bases and J shed 3 bases, with 11 bases lying between them. The CDR3 is 15 amino acids. Per germline, CDR1 KGHSH and CDR2 LQKENI. Data came from immunoSEQ multiplex PCR; TCRdb stores just in-frame clones and leaves some out. Counted here are some 2,000,000 clones, approximately 94% occurring once; the ten biggest clones make up roughly 0.13%. The split of CD4+ cells yielded CD45RA+ naive and CD45RA-negative memory subsets. A note on this clone: Its specificity is not known.

This TCR was sampled from a man between 18 and 29 years old in good health. Source material: naive CD4+ T cells sorted from blood. As for subset: CD45RA+ positively selected. The chain links TRBV18 to TRBJ2-4; a weak D match, TRBD1 (6 bases). CDR3 nucleotide sequence: TGTGCCAGCTCACCATCGGCAGGGGACAAAAACATTCAGTACTTC. Its protein is CASSPSAGDKNIQYF.